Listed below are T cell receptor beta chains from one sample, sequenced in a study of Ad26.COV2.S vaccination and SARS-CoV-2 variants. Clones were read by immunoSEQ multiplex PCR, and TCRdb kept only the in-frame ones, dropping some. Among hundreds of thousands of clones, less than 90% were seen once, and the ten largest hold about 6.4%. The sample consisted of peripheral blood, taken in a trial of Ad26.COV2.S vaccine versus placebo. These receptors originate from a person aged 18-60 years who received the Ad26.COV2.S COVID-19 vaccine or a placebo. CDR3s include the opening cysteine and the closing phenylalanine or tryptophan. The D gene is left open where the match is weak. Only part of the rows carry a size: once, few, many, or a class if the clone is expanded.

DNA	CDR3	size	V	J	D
TGTGCCAGCAGCCCTCGGTTGGGGGGGAGGGGTGGCTACACCTTC	CASSPRLGGRGGYTF	NA	TRBV7-2	TRBJ1-2	NA
TGTGCCAGCAGCCAAACCTTGAACACTGAAGCTTTCTTT	CASSQTLNTEAFF	NA	TRBV3-1/TRBV3-2	TRBJ1-1	NA
TGTGCCAGCAGAAGAAATAGGGGGGGGAACACTGAAGCTTTCTTT	CASRRNRGGNTEAFF	NA	TRBV28	TRBJ1-1	NA
TGTGCCATGTGGGGCGGTCAATTGAACACTGAAGCTTTCTTT	CAMWGGQLNTEAFF	NA	TRBV10-3	TRBJ1-1	NA
TGTGCCATCAGTGAGTCTGGGAGTCGATACACCTTC	CAISESGSRYTF	NA	TRBV10-3	TRBJ1-2	NA
TGTGCCAGCAGCTTAAGGGGTCACTCCTACGAGCAGTACTTC	CASSLRGHSYEQYF	NA	TRBV11-3	TRBJ2-7	NA
TGTGCCAGCAGTTTAGTCGGGGACTCCTCTGGAAACACCATATATTTT	CASSLVGDSSGNTIYF	NA	TRBV28	TRBJ1-3	NA
TGTGCCAGCAGCTTCTTAGAGACCCAGTACTTC	CASSFLETQYF	NA	TRBV5-4	TRBJ2-5	NA
TGTGCCAGCAGTGGAGCTAGTCACTACGAGCAGTACTTC	CASSGASHYEQYF	NA	TRBV2	TRBJ2-7	NA
TGTGCCAGCACCCCCGGGACAGGGTATTACGAGCAGTACTTC	CASTPGTGYYEQYF	NA	TRBV7-2	TRBJ2-7	TRBD1
TGCAGCGTTGCTCCTAGCGGGGGGTTCCAAGAGACCCAGTACTTC	CSVAPSGGFQETQYF	NA	TRBV29-1	TRBJ2-5	TRBD2
TGTGCCAGCAGCCCGACCGTTGGGGCACAAGAGACCCAGTACTTC	CASSPTVGAQETQYF	NA	TRBV7-3	TRBJ2-5	NA
TGTGCCAGCAGCCCGGACAGCTACTATGGCTACACCTTC	CASSPDSYYGYTF	NA	TRBV7-9	TRBJ1-2	NA
TGTGCCAGCAGCTTGAAGTCCATCACAGATACGCAGTATTTT	CASSLKSITDTQYF	few	TRBV5-4	TRBJ2-3	NA
TGTGCCAGCAATAGGGGACTAGCTCTCTACAATGAGCAGTTCTTC	CASNRGLALYNEQFF	once	TRBV2	TRBJ2-1	TRBD2
TGTGCCAGCAGTTCGGACAGCAATCAGCCCCAGCATTTT	CASSSDSNQPQHF	few	TRBV6-5	TRBJ1-5	NA
TGTGCCACCAGCAGAGGGGGGTCGGCGAACACTGAAGCTTTCTTT	CATSRGGSANTEAFF	NA	TRBV15	TRBJ1-1	NA
TGTGCCAGTTTCGGAGTCCTAGCCTACGAGCAGTACTTC	CASFGVLAYEQYF	NA	TRBV28	TRBJ2-7	NA
TGTGCCAGCAGCCCCGGGCCGATGAACACTGAAGCTTTCTTT	CASSPGPMNTEAFF	NA	TRBV5-4	TRBJ1-1	NA
TGTGCCAGCAGTAGGGTTTGGGACACTGAAGCTTTCTTT	CASSRVWDTEAFF	NA	TRBV25-1	TRBJ1-1	NA
TGTGCCACCAGCGCTACGGGAGACACGGGCTATGGCTACACCTTC	CATSATGDTGYGYTF	NA	TRBV15	TRBJ1-2	NA
TGTGCCAGCAGTTACACCTCAGGGGGAGCTCAGCCCCAGCATTTT	CASSYTSGGAQPQHF	once	TRBV6-2/TRBV6-3	TRBJ1-5	TRBD1
TGTGCCAGCAGCTTGGGGGGGCTCGGCACCGGGGAGCTGTTTTTT	CASSLGGLGTGELFF	once	TRBV5-4	TRBJ2-2	NA
TGTGCCAGCAAATCGACTAGCGTTTACGAGCAGTACTTC	CASKSTSVYEQYF	NA	TRBV28	TRBJ2-7	TRBD2
TGTGCCAGCAGCGGAATAGGGGGGGTAAAATGGAACACTGAAGCTTTCTTT	CASSGIGGVKWNTEAFF	once	TRBV5-5	TRBJ1-1	NA
TGCGCCAGCAGCCATCGCACAGGGGAGACCCAGTACTTC	CASSHRTGETQYF	NA	TRBV5-1	TRBJ2-5	NA
TGTGCCAGCAGCTCCAAGAACACCGGGGAGCTGTTTTTT	CASSSKNTGELFF	NA	TRBV7-2	TRBJ2-2	NA
TGTGCCAGCAGCCCAAGACAGGGGGCTGGTGGCTACACCTTC	CASSPRQGAGGYTF	NA	TRBV5-6	TRBJ1-2	TRBD1
TGTGCCAGCAGCCAAGTTCTAGGGGTCGCAGATACGCAGTATTTT	CASSQVLGVADTQYF	NA	TRBV3-1/TRBV3-2	TRBJ2-3	NA
TGTGCCAGCAGCTCCGGACAGGGTAGGACTGAAGCTTTCTTT	CASSSGQGRTEAFF	NA	TRBV7-9	TRBJ1-1	TRBD1